This is a list of T cell receptor beta chains from one sample in a study of T cell responses to AZD1222 COVID-19 vaccine. Profiled with immunoSEQ multiplex PCR; TCRdb holds only in-frame clones, not every one. Among around 100,000 clones listed, 88% were seen once. Sequencing was performed on peripheral blood, taken on day 0 of AZD1222 vaccination. Receptor source: an adult in good health. Each CDR3 is given with its conserved first and last residue. Each record gives: D gene, V gene, clone size, J gene, CDR3 protein, CDR3 DNA. D genes are given only for firm matches. Clone size is not always given. Where it is, it says once, few, many or a class for expanded clones.

NA	TRBV7-3	NA	TRBJ2-7	CASSPLRVAGSQSYEQYF	TGTGCCAGCAGCCCTCTGCGGGTCGCCGGGAGTCAATCCTACGAGCAGTACTTC
TRBD2	TRBV5-1	NA	TRBJ2-5	CASSFSGTRGRAGETQYF	TGCGCCAGCAGCTTTTCGGGGACTCGCGGGAGGGCGGGAGAGACCCAGTACTTC
NA	TRBV3-1/TRBV3-2	NA	TRBJ2-5	CASSQSKETQYF	TGTGCCAGCAGCCAATCGAAGGAGACCCAGTACTTC
NA	TRBV6-5	NA	TRBJ1-1	CASRQGLNTEAFF	TGTGCCAGCAGACAGGGTCTGAACACTGAAGCTTTCTTT
NA	TRBV28	NA	TRBJ2-5	CASSPLAQETQYF	TGTGCCAGCAGTCCCCTAGCGCAAGAGACCCAGTACTTC
NA	TRBV28	NA	TRBJ2-7	CASSPHSGGVYEQYF	TGTGCCAGCAGTCCTCACTCGGGGGGCGTCTACGAGCAGTACTTC
NA	TRBV19	NA	TRBJ1-3	CASTGAGNTIYF	TGTGCCAGTACAGGGGCTGGAAACACCATATATTTT
TRBD1	TRBV12-5	NA	TRBJ1-2	CASGLTLGQGVEGGYTF	TGTGCTAGTGGTTTGACCCTGGGGCAGGGGGTAGAAGGTGGCTACACCTTC
TRBD1	TRBV18	NA	TRBJ1-1	CASSRGTGGAEAFF	TGTGCCAGCTCCCGCGGGACAGGGGGCGCCGAAGCTTTCTTT
NA	TRBV14	NA	TRBJ1-1	CASSQEGRGITEAFF	TGTGCCAGCAGCCAAGAGGGTCGGGGTATCACTGAAGCTTTCTTT
TRBD1	TRBV7-2	NA	TRBJ1-2	CASSFPKGDRIVYGYTF	TGTGCCAGCAGCTTCCCCAAGGGGGACAGAATAGTCTATGGCTACACCTTC
TRBD2	TRBV9	NA	TRBJ2-1	CASSTGTSGGSYNEQFF	TGTGCCAGCAGCACGGGGACTAGCGGGGGCTCCTACAATGAGCAGTTCTTC
NA	TRBV7-2	NA	TRBJ2-5	CASSFGGQTGRKTQYF	TGTGCCAGCAGCTTCGGGGGACAGACAGGGAGGAAGACCCAGTACTTC
TRBD1	TRBV27	NA	TRBJ1-1	CASRQQGENTEAFF	TGTGCCAGCAGGCAACAGGGGGAGAACACTGAAGCTTTCTTT
NA	TRBV11-2	NA	TRBJ2-5	CASSTGRAVGTQYF	TGTGCCAGCAGCACCGGGAGAGCGGTCGGGACCCAGTACTTC
NA	TRBV5-6	NA	TRBJ2-1	CASSLRSSEQFF	TGTGCCAGCAGCTTAAGGAGCTCTGAGCAGTTCTTC
TRBD1	TRBV18	NA	TRBJ2-1	CASYIGTGLNNEQFF	TGTGCCAGTTACATAGGGACAGGGTTGAACAATGAGCAGTTCTTC
TRBD2	TRBV28	NA	TRBJ2-5	CASSLIFPSGPETQYF	TGTGCCAGCAGTTTAATTTTCCCTAGCGGCCCAGAGACCCAGTACTTC
NA	TRBV3-1/TRBV3-2	NA	TRBJ2-7	CASSQEGGGYEQYF	TGTGCCAGCAGCCAAGAGGGAGGGGGGTACGAGCAGTACTTC
NA	TRBV30	once	TRBJ2-7	CAWSVLLGQGYEQYF	TGTGCCTGGAGTGTTTTACTGGGGCAAGGCTACGAGCAGTACTTC
TRBD2	TRBV7-2	NA	TRBJ2-5	CASRLAGGWETQYF	TGTGCCAGCAGACTAGCGGGCGGTTGGGAGACCCAGTACTTC
NA	TRBV6-5	NA	TRBJ1-5	CASTRVLNNQPQHF	TGTGCCAGCACCAGGGTCTTAAACAATCAGCCCCAGCATTTT
NA	TRBV28	NA	TRBJ1-1	CASSPLTDGYTEAFF	TGTGCCAGCAGTCCCCTCACCGACGGGTACACTGAAGCTTTCTTT
NA	TRBV9	NA	TRBJ1-1	CASSVDPARNTEAFF	TGTGCCAGCAGCGTAGACCCCGCGAGGAACACTGAAGCTTTCTTT
NA	TRBV2	NA	TRBJ1-4	CASTVGLNEKLFF	TGTGCCAGCACCGTTGGACTAAATGAAAAACTGTTTTTT
NA	TRBV9	NA	TRBJ1-6	CASSAGTAYNSPLHF	TGTGCCAGCAGCGCCGGGACGGCTTATAATTCACCCCTCCACTTT
NA	TRBV11-2	NA	TRBJ2-5	CASSLSISGDFQETQYF	TGTGCCAGCAGCTTAAGTATTAGCGGAGATTTCCAAGAGACCCAGTACTTC
NA	TRBV4-1	NA	TRBJ2-2	CASSQQAYAGELFF	TGCGCCAGCAGCCAACAGGCGTATGCCGGGGAGCTGTTTTTT
NA	TRBV9	NA	TRBJ1-4	CASSVEDGLNEKLFF	TGTGCCAGCAGCGTAGAGGACGGATTGAATGAAAAACTGTTTTTT
TRBD2	TRBV27	NA	TRBJ2-4	CASSGGGNIQYF	TGTGCCAGCAGTGGGGGGGGAAACATTCAGTACTTC
NA	TRBV4-3	NA	TRBJ2-5	CASSQGFTRFKTQYF	TGCGCCAGCAGCCAAGGGTTCACGCGTTTCAAGACCCAGTACTTC
NA	TRBV12-3/TRBV12-4	NA	TRBJ2-7	CASSFGGYEQYF	TGTGCCAGCAGTTTCGGGGGTTACGAGCAGTACTTC
NA	TRBV6-5	NA	TRBJ2-7	CASSPSTGEEQYF	TGTGCCAGCAGTCCTTCGACTGGGGAGGAGCAGTACTTC
NA	TRBV12-3/TRBV12-4	NA	TRBJ1-5	CASSSGGSTQHF	TGTGCCAGCAGTTCCGGGGGTAGTACCCAGCATTTT